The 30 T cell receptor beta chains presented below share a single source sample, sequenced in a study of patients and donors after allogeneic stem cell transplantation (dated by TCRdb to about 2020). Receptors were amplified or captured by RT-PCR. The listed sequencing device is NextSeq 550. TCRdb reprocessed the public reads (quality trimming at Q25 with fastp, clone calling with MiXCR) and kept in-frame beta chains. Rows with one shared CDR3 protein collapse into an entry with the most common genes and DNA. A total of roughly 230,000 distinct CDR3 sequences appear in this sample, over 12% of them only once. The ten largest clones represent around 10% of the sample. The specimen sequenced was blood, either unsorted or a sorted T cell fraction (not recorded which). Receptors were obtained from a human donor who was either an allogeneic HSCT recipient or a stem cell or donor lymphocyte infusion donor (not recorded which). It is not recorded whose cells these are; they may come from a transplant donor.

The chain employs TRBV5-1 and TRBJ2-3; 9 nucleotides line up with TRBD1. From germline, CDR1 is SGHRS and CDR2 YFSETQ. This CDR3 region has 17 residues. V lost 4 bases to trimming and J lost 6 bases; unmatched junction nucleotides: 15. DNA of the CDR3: TGCGCCAGCAGCGGCGGACAGGGGTGGCGGTCCACGGATACGCAGTATTTT. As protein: CASSGGQGWRSTDTQYF. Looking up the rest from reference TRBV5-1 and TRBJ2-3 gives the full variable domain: KAGVTQTPRYLIKTRGQQVTLSCSPISGHRSVSWYQQTPGQGLQFLFEYFSETQRNKGNFPGRFSGRQFSNSRSEMNVSTLELGDSALYLCASSGGQGWRSTDTQYFGPGTRLTVL.

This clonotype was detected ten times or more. CDR3 nucleotides: TGTGCCAGCAGCTTAGCTGTGAACACCGGGGAGCTGTTTTTT. It specifies CASSLAVNTGELFF. V and J are TRBV7-2 and TRBJ2-2; D gene unclear. This CDR3 has 14 residues. Germline loops: CDR1 SGHTA, CDR2 FQGNSA. V lost 0 bases, J lost 1 base, and 3 bases lay in between.

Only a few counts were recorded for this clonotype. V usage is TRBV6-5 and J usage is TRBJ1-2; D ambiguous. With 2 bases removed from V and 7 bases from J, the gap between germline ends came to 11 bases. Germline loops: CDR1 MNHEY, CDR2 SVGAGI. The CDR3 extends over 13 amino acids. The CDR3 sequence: CASSYGLEFGYTF. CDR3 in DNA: TGTGCCAGCAGTTACGGCCTTGAATTTGGCTACACCTTC.

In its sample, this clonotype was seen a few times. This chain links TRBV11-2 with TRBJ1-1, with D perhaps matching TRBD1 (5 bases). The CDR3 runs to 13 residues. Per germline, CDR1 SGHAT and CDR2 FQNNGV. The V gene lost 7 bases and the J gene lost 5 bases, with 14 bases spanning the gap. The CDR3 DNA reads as TGTGCCAGCACCAAGGGCAGGGATACTGAAGCTTTCTTT. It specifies CASTKGRDTEAFF.

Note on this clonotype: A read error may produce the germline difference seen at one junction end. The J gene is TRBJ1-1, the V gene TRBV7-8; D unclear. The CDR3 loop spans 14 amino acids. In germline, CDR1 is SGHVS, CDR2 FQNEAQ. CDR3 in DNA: TGTGCCAGCAGCTTACGGGGTCAGCAAGGCACTGTAAGCTTT. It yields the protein CASSLRGQQGTVSF.

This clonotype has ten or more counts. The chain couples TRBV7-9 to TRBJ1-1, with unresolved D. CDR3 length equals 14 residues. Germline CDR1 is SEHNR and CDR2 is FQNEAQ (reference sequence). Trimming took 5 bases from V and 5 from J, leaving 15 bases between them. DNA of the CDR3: TGTGCCAGCAGCCCTTCATGGGGAGGAACTGAAGCTTTCTTT. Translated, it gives CASSPSWGGTEAFF.

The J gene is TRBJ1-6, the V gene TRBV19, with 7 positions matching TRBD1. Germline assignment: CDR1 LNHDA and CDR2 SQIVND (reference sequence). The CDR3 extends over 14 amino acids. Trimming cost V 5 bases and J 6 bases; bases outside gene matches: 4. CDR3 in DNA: TGTGCCAGTAGTCCTGACAGGGCTAATTCACCCCTCCACTTT. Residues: CASSPDRANSPLHF.

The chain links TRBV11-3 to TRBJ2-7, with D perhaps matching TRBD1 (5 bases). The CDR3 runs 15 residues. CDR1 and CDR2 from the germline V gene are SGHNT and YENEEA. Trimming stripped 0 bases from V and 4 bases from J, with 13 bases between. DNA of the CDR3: TGTGCCAGCAGCTTAGACGGACAAACCCAATACGAGCAGTACTTC. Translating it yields CASSLDGQTQYEQYF.

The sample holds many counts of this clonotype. The CDR3 sequence is CASSRGVREQPQHF. CDR3 bases: TGTGCCAGCAGTAGGGGGGTAAGAGAACAGCCCCAGCATTTT. This chain links TRBV5-6 with TRBJ1-5; maybe TRBD1 (6 bases). The CDR3 is 14 amino acids. CDR1 is SGHDT and CDR2 is YYEEEE in the germline V gene. Deletions cut 5 bases from V and 7 bases from J, with 16 bases between. Drawing the rest from reference TRBV5-6 and TRBJ1-5, the complete variable domain is DAGVTQSPTHLIKTRGQQVTLRCSPKSGHDTVSWYQQALGQGPQFIFQYYEEEERQRGNFPDRFSGHQFPNYSSELNVNALLLGDSALYLCASSRGVREQPQHFGDGTRLSIL.

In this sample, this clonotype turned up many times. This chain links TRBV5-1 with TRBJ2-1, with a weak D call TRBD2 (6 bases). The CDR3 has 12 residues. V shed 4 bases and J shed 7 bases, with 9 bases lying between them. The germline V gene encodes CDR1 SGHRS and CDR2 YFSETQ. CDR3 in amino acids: CASSGGINEQFF. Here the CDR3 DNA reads TGCGCCAGCAGCGGCGGGATAAATGAGCAGTTCTTC. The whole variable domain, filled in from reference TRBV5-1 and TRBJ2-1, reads KAGVTQTPRYLIKTRGQQVTLSCSPISGHRSVSWYQQTPGQGLQFLFEYFSETQRNKGNFPGRFSGRQFSNSRSEMNVSTLELGDSALYLCASSGGINEQFFGPGTRLTVL.

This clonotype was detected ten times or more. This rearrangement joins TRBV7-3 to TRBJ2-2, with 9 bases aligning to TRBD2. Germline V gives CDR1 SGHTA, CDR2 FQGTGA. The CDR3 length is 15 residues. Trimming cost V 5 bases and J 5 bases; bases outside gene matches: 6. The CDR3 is CASSQAGGPTGELFF. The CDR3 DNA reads TGTGCCAGCAGCCAGGCGGGGGGGCCAACCGGGGAGCTGTTTTTT. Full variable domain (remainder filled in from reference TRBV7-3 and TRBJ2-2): GAGVSQTPSNKVTEKGKYVELRCDPISGHTALYWYRQSLGQGPEFLIYFQGTGAADDSGLPNDRFFAVRPEGSVSTLKIQRTERGDSAVYLCASSQAGGPTGELFFGEGSRLTVL.

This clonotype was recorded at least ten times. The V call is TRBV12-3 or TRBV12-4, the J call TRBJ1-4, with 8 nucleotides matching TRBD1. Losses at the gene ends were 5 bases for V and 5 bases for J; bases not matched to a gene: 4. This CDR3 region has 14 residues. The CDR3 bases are TGTGCCAGCAGTAGGGGACAGGAGAATGAAAAACTGTTTTTT. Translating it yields CASSRGQENEKLFF.

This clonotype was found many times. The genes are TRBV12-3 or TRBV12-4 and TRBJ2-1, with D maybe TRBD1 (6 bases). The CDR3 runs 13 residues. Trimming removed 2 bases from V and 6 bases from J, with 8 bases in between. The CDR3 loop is CASSLIRGNEQFF. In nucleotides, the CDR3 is TGTGCCAGCAGTTTAATCAGGGGCAATGAGCAGTTCTTC.

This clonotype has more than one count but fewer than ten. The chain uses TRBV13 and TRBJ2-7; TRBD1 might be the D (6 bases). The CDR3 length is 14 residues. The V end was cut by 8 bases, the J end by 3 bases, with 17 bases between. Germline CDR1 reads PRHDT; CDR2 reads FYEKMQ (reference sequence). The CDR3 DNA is TGTGCCAGCTTACAACAGGGAACCCACTACGAGCAGTACTTC. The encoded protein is CASLQQGTHYEQYF.

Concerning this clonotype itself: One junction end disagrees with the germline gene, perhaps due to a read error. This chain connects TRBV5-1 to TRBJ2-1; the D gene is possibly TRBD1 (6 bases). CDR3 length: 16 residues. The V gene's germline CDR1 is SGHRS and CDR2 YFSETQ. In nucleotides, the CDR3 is TGCGCCAGCAGCTTGGATGGACAGAGCTCCTACAATAAGCAGTTCTTC. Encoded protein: CASSLDGQSSYNKQFF. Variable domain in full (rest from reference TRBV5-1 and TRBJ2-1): KAGVTQTPRYLIKTRGQQVTLSCSPISGHRSVSWYQQTPGQGLQFLFEYFSETQRNKGNFPGRFSGRQFSNSRSEMNVSTLELGDSALYLCASSLDGQSSYNKQFFGPGTRLTVL.

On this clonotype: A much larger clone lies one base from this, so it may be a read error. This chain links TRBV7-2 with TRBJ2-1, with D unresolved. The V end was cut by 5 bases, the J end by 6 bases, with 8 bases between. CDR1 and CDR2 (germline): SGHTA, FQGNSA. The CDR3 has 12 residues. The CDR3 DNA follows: TGTGCCAGCAGCCAGACCTCCAATGAGCAGTTCTTC. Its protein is CASSQTSNEQFF.

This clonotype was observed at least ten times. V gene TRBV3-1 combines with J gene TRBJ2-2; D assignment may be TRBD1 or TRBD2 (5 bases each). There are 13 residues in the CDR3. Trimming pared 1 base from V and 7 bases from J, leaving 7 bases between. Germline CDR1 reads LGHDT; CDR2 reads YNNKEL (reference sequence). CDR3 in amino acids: CASSQAGLGELFF. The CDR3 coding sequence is TGTGCCAGCAGCCAAGCGGGGCTCGGGGAGCTGTTTTTT.

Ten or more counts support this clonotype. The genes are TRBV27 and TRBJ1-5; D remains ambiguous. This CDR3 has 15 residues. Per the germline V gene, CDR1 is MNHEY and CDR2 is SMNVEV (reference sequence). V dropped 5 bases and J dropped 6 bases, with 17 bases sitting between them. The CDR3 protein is CASSRTWEAGQPQHF. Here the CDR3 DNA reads TGTGCCAGCAGTCGAACGTGGGAGGCGGGTCAGCCCCAGCATTTT.

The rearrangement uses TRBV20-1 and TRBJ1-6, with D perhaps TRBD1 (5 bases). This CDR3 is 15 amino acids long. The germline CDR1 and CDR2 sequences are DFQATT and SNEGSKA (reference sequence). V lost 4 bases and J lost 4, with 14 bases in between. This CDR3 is CSATPGGNYNSPLHF. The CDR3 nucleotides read TGCAGTGCTACCCCGGGGGGAAATTATAATTCACCCCTCCACTTT.

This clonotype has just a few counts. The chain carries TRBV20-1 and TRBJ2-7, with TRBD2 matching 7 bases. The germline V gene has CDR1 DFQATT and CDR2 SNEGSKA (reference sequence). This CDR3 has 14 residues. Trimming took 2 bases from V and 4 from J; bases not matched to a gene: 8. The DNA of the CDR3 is TGCAGTGCTAGACTTCACTTCGGGGGGTACGAGCAGTACTTC. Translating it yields CSARLHFGGYEQYF.

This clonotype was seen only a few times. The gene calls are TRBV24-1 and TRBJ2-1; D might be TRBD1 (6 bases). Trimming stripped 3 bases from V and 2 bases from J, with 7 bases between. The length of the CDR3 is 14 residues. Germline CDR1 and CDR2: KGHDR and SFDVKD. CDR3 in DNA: TGTGCCACCAGTGATCGGACAGCCTACAATGAGCAGTTCTTC. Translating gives CATSDRTAYNEQFF.

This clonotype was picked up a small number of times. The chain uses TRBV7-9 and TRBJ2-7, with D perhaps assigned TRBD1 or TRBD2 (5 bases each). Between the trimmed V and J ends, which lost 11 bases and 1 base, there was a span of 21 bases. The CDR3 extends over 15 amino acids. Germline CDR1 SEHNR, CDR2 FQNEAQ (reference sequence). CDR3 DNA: TGTGCCGCTGGGGGACGGGAATCATCGTCCTACGAGCAGTACTTC. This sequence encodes CAAGGRESSSYEQYF.

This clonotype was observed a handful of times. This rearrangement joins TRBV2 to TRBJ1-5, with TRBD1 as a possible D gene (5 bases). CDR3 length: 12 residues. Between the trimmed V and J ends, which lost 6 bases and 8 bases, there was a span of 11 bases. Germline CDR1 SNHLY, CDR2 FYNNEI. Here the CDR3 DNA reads TGTGCCAGCAGAAGGGGTAAGGAGCCCCAGCATTTT. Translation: CASRRGKEPQHF.

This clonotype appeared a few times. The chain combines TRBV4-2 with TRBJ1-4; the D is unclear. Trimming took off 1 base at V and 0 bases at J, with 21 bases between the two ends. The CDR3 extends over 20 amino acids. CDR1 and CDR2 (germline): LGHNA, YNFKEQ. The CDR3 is CASSQGTMRALRATNEKLFF. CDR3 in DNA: TGTGCCAGCAGCCAAGGCACCATGAGGGCGCTCCGAGCAACTAATGAAAAACTGTTTTTT.

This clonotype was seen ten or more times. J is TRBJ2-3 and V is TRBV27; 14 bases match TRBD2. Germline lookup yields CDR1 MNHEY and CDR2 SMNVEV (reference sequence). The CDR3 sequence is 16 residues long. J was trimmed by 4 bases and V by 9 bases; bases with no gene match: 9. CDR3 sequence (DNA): TGTGCCAGAGGGACTAGCGGGAGCCGCCACGCAGATACGCAGTATTTT. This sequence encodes CARGTSGSRHADTQYF.

This CDR3 reads CASSYSASPLHF. As DNA, the CDR3 is TGTGCCAGCAGTTACTCAGCTTCACCCCTCCACTTT. The rearrangement links TRBV6-6 to TRBJ1-6, with no clear D. The germline gives CDR1 MNHNY, CDR2 SVGAGI (reference sequence). The CDR3 has 12 residues. V gave up 0 bases and J gave up 9 bases, with 3 bases separating them.

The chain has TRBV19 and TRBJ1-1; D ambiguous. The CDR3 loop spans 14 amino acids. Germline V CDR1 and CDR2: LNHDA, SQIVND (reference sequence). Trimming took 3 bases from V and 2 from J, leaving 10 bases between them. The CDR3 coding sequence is TGTGCCAGTAGTATGCAACAGACTAACACTGAAGCTTTCTTT. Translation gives CASSMQQTNTEAFF.

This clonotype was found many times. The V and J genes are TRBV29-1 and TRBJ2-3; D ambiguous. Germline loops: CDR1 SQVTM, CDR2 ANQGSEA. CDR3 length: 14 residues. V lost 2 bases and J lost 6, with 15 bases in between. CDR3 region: CSVEFGSGLDTQYF. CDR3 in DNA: TGCAGCGTTGAATTTGGCTCCGGCCTGGATACGCAGTATTTT.

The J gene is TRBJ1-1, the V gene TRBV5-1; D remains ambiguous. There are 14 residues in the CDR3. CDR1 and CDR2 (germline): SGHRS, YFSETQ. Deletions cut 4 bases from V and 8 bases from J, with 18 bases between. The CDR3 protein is CASSTARVGSEAFF. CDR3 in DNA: TGCGCCAGCAGCACAGCACGAGTTGGTTCGGAAGCTTTCTTT.

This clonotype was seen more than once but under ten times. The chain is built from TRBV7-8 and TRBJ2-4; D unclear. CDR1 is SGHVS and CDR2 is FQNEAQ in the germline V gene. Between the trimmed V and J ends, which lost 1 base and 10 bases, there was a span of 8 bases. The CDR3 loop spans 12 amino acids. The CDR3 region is CASSLVAEIQYF. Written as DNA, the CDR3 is TGTGCCAGCAGCTTAGTTGCCGAAATTCAGTACTTC.